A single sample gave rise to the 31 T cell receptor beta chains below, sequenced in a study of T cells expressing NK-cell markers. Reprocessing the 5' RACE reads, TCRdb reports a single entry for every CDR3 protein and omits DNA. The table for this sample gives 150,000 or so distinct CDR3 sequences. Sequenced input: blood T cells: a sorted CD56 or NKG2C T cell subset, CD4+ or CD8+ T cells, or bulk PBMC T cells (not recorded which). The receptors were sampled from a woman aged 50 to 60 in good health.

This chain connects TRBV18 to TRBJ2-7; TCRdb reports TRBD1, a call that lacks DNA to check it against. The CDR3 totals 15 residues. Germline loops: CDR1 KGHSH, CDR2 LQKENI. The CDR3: CASSPRGTPTYEQYF.

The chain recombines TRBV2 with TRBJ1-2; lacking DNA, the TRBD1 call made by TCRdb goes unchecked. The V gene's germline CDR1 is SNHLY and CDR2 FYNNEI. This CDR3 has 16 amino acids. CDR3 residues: CASSEWDRGRNYGYTF.

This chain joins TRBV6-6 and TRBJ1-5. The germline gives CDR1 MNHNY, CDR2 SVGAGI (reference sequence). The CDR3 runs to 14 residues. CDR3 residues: CASSYPDVGQPQHF.

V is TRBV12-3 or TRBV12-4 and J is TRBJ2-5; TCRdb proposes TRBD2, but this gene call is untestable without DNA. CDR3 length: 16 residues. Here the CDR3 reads CASSLPRISGGETQYF.

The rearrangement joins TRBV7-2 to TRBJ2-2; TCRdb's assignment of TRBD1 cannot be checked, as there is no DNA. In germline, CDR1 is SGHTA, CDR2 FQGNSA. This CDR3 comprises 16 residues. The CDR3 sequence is CASRSPGHELTGELFF.

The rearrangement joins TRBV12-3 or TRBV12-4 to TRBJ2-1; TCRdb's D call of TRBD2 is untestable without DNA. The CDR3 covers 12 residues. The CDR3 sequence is CATRGREVSPVF.

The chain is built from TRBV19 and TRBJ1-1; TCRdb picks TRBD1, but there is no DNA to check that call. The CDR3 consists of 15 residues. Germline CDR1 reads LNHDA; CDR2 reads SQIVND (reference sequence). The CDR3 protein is CASSKFPPWNTEAFF.

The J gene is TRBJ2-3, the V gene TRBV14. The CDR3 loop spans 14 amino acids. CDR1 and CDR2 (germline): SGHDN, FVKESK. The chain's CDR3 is CASSQHSTTDTQYF.

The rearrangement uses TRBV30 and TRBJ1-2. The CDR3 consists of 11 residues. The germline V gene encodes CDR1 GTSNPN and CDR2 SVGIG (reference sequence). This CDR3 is CAWTDGYGYTF.

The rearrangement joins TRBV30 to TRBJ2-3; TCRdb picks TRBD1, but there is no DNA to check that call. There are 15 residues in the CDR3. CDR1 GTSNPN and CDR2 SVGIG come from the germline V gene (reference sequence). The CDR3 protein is CAWTGTGALTDTQYF.

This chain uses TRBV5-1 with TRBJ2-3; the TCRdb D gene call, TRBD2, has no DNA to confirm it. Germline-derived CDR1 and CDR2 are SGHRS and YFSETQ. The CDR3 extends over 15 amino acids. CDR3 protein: CASSGLARYTDTQYF.

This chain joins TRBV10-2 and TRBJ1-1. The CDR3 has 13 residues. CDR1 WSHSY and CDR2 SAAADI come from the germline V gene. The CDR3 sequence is CASGKGDRGGAFF.

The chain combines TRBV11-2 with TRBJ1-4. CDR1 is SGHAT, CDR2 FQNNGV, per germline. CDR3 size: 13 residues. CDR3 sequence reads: CASSLVPVATVFF.

The CDR3 sequence: CASSPPGEAYNEQFF. This chain joins TRBV18 and TRBJ2-1. This CDR3 spans 15 amino acids. Germline V gene sequence: CDR1 KGHSH, CDR2 LQKENI. The full variable domain, in which reference TRBV18 and TRBJ2-1 provide the parts outside the CDR3, is NAGVMQNPRHLVRRRGQEARLRCSPMKGHSHVYWYRQLPEEGLKFMVYLQKENIIDESGMPKERFSAEFPKEGPSILRIQQVVRGDSAAYFCASSPPGEAYNEQFFGPGTRLTVL.

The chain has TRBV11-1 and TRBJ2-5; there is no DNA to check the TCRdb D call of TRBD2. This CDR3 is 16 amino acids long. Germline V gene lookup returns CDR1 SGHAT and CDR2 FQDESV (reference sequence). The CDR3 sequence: CASSLGVGLSQETQYF.

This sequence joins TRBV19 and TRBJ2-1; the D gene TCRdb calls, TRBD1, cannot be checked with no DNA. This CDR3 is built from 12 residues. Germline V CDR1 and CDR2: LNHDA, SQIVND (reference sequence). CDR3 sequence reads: CASWDSYNEQFF. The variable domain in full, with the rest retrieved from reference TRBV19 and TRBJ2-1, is DGGITQSPKYLFRKEGQNVTLSCEQNLNHDAMYWYRQDPGQGLRLIYYSQIVNDFQKGDIAEGYSVSREKKESFPLTVTSAQKNPTAFYLCASWDSYNEQFFGPGTRLTVL.

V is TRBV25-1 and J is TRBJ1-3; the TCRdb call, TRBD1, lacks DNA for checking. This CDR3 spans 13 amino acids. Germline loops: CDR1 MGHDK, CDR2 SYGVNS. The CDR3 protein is CASSVTGGNTIYF.

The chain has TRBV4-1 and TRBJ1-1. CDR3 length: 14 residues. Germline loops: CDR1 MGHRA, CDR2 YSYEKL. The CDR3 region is CASSPQFMNTEAFF.

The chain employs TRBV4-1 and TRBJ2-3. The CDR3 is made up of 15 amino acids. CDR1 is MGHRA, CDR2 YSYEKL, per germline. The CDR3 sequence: CASSQGVAFSDTQYF.

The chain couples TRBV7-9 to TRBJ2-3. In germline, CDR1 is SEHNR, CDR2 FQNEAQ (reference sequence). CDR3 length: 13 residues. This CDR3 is CASSLEVIDTQYF.

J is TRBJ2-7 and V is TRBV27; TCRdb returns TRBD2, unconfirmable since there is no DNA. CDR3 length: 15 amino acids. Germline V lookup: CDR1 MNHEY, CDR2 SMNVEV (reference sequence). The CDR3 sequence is CASSFLQGGTYEQYF.

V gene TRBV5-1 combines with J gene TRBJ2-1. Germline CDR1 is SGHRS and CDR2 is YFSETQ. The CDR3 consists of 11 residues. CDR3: CASRLSNEQFF.

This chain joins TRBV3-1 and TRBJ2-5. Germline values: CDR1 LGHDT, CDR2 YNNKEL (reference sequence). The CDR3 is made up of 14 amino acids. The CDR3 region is CASSQFDIGETQYF.

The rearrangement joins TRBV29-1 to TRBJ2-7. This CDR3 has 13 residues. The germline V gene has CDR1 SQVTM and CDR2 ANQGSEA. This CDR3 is CSVHGGTSYEQYF.

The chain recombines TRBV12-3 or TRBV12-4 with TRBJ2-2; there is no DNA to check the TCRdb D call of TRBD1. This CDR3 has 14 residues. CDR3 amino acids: CASELGGVTGELFF.

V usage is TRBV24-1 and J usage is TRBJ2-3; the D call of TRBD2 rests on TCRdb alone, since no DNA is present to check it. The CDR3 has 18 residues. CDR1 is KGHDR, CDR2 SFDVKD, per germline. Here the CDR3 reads CATSEGAGARIHTDTQYF.

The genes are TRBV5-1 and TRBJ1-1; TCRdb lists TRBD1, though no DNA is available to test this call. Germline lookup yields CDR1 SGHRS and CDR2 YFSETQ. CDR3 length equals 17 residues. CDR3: CASSLGDRRIVNTEAFF.

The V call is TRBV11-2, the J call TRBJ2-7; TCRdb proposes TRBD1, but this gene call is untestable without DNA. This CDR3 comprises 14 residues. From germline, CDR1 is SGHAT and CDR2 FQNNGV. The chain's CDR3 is CASSHGTGPYEQYF.

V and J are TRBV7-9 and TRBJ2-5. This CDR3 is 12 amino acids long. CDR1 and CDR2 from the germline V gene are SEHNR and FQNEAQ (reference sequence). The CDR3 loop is CASSRTGETQYF.

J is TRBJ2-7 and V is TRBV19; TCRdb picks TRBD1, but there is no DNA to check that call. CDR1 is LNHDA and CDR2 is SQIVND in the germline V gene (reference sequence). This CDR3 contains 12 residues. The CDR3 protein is CASRTGAREQYF.

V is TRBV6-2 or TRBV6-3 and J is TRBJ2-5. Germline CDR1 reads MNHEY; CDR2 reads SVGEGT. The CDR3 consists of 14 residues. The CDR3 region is CASSHAVSQETQYF.